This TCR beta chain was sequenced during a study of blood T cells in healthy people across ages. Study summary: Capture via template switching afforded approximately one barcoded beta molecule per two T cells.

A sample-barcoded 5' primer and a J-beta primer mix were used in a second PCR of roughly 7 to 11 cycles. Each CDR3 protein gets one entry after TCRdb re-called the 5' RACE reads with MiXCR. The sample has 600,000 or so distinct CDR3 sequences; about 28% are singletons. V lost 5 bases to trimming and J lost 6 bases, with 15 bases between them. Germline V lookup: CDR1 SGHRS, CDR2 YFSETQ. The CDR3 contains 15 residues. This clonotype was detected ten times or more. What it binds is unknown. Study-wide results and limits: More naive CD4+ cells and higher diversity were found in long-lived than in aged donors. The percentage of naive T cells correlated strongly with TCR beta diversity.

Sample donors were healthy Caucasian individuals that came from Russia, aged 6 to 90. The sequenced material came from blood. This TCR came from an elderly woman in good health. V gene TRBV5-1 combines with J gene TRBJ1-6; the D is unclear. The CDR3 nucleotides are TGCGCCAGCAGTTTCTCGACAAGCCTTAATTCACCCCTCCACTTT. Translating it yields CASSFSTSLNSPLHF.